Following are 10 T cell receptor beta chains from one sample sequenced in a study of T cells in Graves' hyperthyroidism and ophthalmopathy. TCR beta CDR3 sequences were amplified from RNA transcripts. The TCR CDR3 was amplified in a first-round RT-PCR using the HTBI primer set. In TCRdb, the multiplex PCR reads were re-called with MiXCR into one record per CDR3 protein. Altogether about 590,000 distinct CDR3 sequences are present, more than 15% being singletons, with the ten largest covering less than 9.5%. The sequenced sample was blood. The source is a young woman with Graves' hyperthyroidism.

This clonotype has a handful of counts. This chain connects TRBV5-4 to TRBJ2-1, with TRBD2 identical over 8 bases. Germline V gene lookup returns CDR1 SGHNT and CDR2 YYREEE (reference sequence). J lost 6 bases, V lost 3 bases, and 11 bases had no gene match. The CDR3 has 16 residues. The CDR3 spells CASSSPPQAGVNEQFF. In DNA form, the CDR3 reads TGTGCCAGCAGCTCCCCGCCCCAAGCGGGAGTCAATGAGCAGTTCTTC. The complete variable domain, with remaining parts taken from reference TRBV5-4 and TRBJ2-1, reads ETGVTQSPTHLIKTRGQQVTLRCSSQSGHNTVSWYQQALGQGPQFIFQYYREEENGRGNFPPRFSGLQFPNYSSELNVNALELDDSALYLCASSSPPQAGVNEQFFGPGTRLTVL.

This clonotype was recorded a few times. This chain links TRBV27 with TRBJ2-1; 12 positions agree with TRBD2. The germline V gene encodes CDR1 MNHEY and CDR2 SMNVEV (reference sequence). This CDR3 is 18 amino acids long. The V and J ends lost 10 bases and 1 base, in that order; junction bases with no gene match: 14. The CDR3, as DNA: TGTGCCACGGCCCCGACTAGCGGGAGTTGGAGGTCCTACAATGAGCAGTTCTTC. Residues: CATAPTSGSWRSYNEQFF.

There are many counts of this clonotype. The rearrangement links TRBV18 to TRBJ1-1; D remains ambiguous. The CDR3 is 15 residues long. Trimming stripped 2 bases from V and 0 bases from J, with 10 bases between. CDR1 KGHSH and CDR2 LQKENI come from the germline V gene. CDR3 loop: CASSPERPVNTEAFF. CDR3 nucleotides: TGTGCCAGCTCACCAGAGCGGCCTGTGAACACTGAAGCTTTCTTT.

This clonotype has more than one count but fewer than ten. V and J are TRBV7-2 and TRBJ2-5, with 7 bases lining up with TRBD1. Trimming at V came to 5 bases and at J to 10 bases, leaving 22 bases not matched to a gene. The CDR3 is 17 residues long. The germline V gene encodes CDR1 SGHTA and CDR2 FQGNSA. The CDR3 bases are TGTGCCAGCAGCCTAGATAGGGGGCCACCGCGCCCCGAGGGCCAGTACTTC. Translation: CASSLDRGPPRPEGQYF. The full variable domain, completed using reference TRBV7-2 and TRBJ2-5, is GAGVSQSPSNKVTEKGKDVELRCDPISGHTALYWYRQSLGQGLEFLIYFQGNSAPDKSGLPSDRFSAERTGGSVSTLTIQRTQQEDSAVYLCASSLDRGPPRPEGQYFGPGTRLLVL.

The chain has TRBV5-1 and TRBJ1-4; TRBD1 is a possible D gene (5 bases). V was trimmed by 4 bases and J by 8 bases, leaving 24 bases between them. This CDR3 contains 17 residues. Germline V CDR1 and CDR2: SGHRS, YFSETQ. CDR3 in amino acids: CASSGWGDGEASEKLFF. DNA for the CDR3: TGCGCCAGCAGCGGATGGGGGGATGGGGAGGCCTCGGAAAAACTGTTTTTT.

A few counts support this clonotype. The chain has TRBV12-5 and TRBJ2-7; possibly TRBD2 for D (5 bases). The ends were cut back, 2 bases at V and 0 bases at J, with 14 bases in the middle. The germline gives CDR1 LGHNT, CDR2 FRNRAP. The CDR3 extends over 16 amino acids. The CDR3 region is CASGLPTSGNSYEQYF. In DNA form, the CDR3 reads TGTGCTAGTGGTTTGCCAACCTCCGGGAACTCCTACGAGCAGTACTTC.

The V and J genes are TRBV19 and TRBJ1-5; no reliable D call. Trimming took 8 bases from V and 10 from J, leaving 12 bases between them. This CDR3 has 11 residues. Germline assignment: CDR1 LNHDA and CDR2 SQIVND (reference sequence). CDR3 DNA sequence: TGTGCCAGTGGTGCGGCGGGTCCCCAGCATTTT. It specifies CASGAAGPQHF.

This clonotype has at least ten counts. The CDR3: CASSLISRGTEAFF. In nucleotides, the CDR3 is TGCGCCAGCAGCTTGATCTCACGCGGCACTGAAGCTTTCTTT. The chain uses TRBV5-1 and TRBJ1-1, with D unresolved. The CDR3 is 14 residues long. Germline CDR1 reads SGHRS; CDR2 reads YFSETQ. The V and J ends lost 1 base and 4 bases respectively, with 11 bases between them.

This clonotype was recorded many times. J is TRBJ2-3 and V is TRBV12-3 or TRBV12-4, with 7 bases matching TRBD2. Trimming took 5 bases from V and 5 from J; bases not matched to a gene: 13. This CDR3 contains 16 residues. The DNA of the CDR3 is TGTGCCAGCAGTCCCTGGGGGGGAGGGAAGAGAGATACGCAGTATTTT. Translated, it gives CASSPWGGGKRDTQYF.

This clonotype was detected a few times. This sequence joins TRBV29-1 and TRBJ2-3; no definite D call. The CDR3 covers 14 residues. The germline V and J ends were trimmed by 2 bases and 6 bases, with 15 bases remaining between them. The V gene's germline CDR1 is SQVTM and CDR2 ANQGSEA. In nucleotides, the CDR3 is TGCAGCGTTGAAACCCTCCAAATGTTGGATACGCAGTATTTT. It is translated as CSVETLQMLDTQYF.